Each of the 10 T cell receptor beta chains below was sequenced from the same sample in a study of identical twins. Each CDR3 protein gets one entry after TCRdb re-called the 5' RACE reads with MiXCR. The sample holds about 550,000 distinct CDR3 sequences, approximately 20% seen once. This same sample was also part of a study on yellow fever vaccine responses in identical twins.

Sample: CD4+ T cells sorted from blood. The receptor source for this set is a woman between 18 and 30 years old in good health.

The rearrangement links TRBV20-1 to TRBJ2-7, with D uncertain. Germline assignment: CDR1 DFQATT and CDR2 SNEGSKA (reference sequence). The CDR3 loop spans 15 amino acids. Deletions cut 2 bases from V and 5 bases from J, with 19 bases between. CDR3 sequence reads: CSARLAIKNPDEQYF. CDR3 DNA sequence: TGCAGTGCTAGATTGGCGATTAAGAACCCCGACGAGCAGTACTTC.

This sequence joins TRBV5-1 and TRBJ2-1; D tentatively reads TRBD1 or TRBD2 (6 bases each). V dropped 4 bases and J dropped 0 bases, with 14 bases sitting between them. Germline CDR1 SGHRS, CDR2 YFSETQ. The CDR3 spans 16 residues. CDR3 loop: CASSRRDTSSYNEQFF. In DNA, the CDR3 is TGCGCCAGCAGCCGGAGGGACACGAGCTCCTACAATGAGCAGTTCTTC.

The table lists this clonotype with a few counts. This sequence joins TRBV5-1 and TRBJ2-1; D may be TRBD2 (6 bases). V was cut by 4 bases and J by 5 bases, with 22 bases left in between. The CDR3 has 17 residues. Germline CDR1 SGHRS, CDR2 YFSETQ. The CDR3 loop reads CASSTPREAGRHNEQFF. The CDR3, as DNA: TGCGCCAGCAGCACGCCGAGGGAGGCAGGGCGGCACAATGAGCAGTTCTTC.

This clonotype was detected a few times. The chain employs TRBV11-2 and TRBJ2-1, with a possible D match to TRBD2 (6 bases). The CDR3 covers 12 residues. Trimming removed 5 bases from V and 9 bases from J, with 11 bases in between. Germline CDR1 SGHAT, CDR2 FQNNGV. DNA for the CDR3: TGTGCCAGCAGCCGGCGGGGCCCTGAGCAGTTCTTC. This codes for CASSRRGPEQFF.

This clonotype was seen a handful of times. V and J are TRBV20-1 and TRBJ1-5, with a possible D match to TRBD1 (5 bases). CDR3 length: 14 residues. Germline lookup yields CDR1 DFQATT and CDR2 SNEGSKA (reference sequence). The V end was cut by 5 bases, the J end by 3 bases, with 14 bases between. CDR3 region: CSAENRDDNQPQHF. The CDR3 DNA reads TGCAGTGCTGAAAACCGGGACGACAATCAGCCCCAGCATTTT.

This clonotype was seen a few times. This sequence joins TRBV20-1 and TRBJ1-2, with 9 bases fitting TRBD1. The CDR3 covers 13 residues. Germline V CDR1 and CDR2: DFQATT, SNEGSKA (reference sequence). Germline trimming cut 6 bases from V and 4 bases from J; bases unmatched to any gene: 6. CDR3 in amino acids: CSARDRASYGYTF. Here the CDR3 DNA reads TGCAGTGCGAGGGACAGGGCCAGCTATGGCTACACCTTC.

The rearrangement links TRBV5-1 to TRBJ2-1, with TRBD2 matching over 9 bases. V was pared by 2 bases and J by 3 bases, with 3 bases of the junction left unmatched. The CDR3 is made up of 15 amino acids. Germline V CDR1 and CDR2: SGHRS, YFSETQ. CDR3 DNA sequence: TGCGCCAGCAGCTTCAAACTAGCGGGCTACAATGAGCAGTTCTTC. Translating gives CASSFKLAGYNEQFF.

The gene calls are TRBV6-5 and TRBJ2-7; the match to TRBD1 covers 9 bases. This CDR3 spans 15 amino acids. The V gene's germline CDR1 is MNHEY and CDR2 SVGAGI. Trimming took 1 base from V and 3 from J; bases not matched to a gene: 4. This chain's CDR3 is CASSYWGQGDYEQYF. The CDR3 DNA reads TGTGCCAGCAGTTACTGGGGACAGGGAGACTACGAGCAGTACTTC.

This clonotype occurred a few times. This chain joins TRBV12-3 or TRBV12-4 and TRBJ2-3; 8 bases align to TRBD2. Germline trimming cut 0 bases from V and 6 bases from J; bases unmatched to any gene: 8. The CDR3 has 16 residues. The CDR3 DNA reads TGTGCCAGCAGTTTAGCCACGGGGGGGCCAGGTGATACGCAGTATTTT. As protein: CASSLATGGPGDTQYF.

The gene calls are TRBV6-1 and TRBJ2-1; TRBD1 agrees at 7 bases. V shed 6 bases and J 0 bases; nucleotides not matched to a gene: 5. CDR3 length: 15 amino acids. From germline, CDR1 is MNHNS and CDR2 SASEGT. In nucleotides, the CDR3 is TGTGCCAGCAGGCTCCGGGACAGCTCCTACAATGAGCAGTTCTTC. It translates to CASRLRDSSYNEQFF.